Listed below are T cell receptor beta chains from one sample, sequenced in a study of control samples from healthy donors and cancer patients. The protocol was immunoSEQ multiplex PCR, while the TCRdb copy is restricted to in-frame clones and leaves out a portion. The sample gives over 150,000 clones, about 91% of which show up once; 2% is in the top ten. The sample taken for sequencing was blood. The receptors originated from a woman in her thirties or forties in good health. Each CDR3 is given without its conserved first and last residue.

v_call	j_call	cdr3_aa
TRBV19	TRBJ1-2	ASSPGTGIGYT
TRBV18	TRBJ2-5	ASSPSGQARMGTQY
TRBV12-3/TRBV12-4	TRBJ1-2	ASSLGNYGYT
TRBV4-2	TRBJ1-2	ASSQEQELGYT
TRBV6-5	TRBJ2-2	ASSYGGNTGELF
TRBV27	TRBJ2-7	ASSLAGGTYEQY
TRBV2	TRBJ1-5	ASSEGLTKGNQPQH
TRBV12-3/TRBV12-4	TRBJ2-7	ASSPDSYEQY
TRBV4-1	TRBJ2-5	ASSPIVKSYQETQY
TRBV6-5	TRBJ2-4	AVVGGAAKNIQY
TRBV10-3	TRBJ1-1	AISESWGEGNTEAF
TRBV27	TRBJ2-1	ASTLAGGLPYNEQF
TRBV5-1	TRBJ1-3	ASSLVTGTGNTIY
TRBV27	TRBJ2-3	ASSLLNTQY
TRBV5-1	TRBJ2-3	ASSEPGGSTDTQY